Each of the 24 T cell receptor beta chains below was sequenced from the same sample in a study of blood T cell repertoires in COVID-19. The repertoire was sequenced with immunoSEQ multiplex PCR; TCRdb's copy has only in-frame clones and lacks some. This sample has approximately 67,000 clones, with about nine tenths found just once. The sequenced material came from peripheral blood. These receptor sequences come from a human donor in a cohort sampled during active COVID-19.

This sequence joins TRBV6-2 or TRBV6-3 and TRBJ2-7; 7 bases are a match to TRBD1. The CDR3 runs to 21 residues. In germline, CDR1 is MNHEY, CDR2 SVGEGT. With 0 bases clipped from V and 3 bases from J, the junction kept 23 bases outside the gene matches. The CDR3 protein is CASSYSRRGGISKGDNYEQYF. The CDR3 DNA reads as TGTGCCAGCAGTTACTCGAGAAGAGGGGGCATCTCCAAGGGGGATAACTACGAGCAGTACTTC.

This clone was picked up one time. The chain links TRBV15 to TRBJ2-1; 7 bases match TRBD1. The CDR3 consists of 17 residues. The V and J ends lost 3 bases and 8 bases, in that order; junction bases with no gene match: 16. Germline V CDR1 and CDR2: LNHNV, YYDKDF (reference sequence). CDR3 DNA: TGTGCCACCAGCAGGTTAGGGGGCCCTTCCCAAGGCGATGAGCAGTTCTTC. It translates to CATSRLGGPSQGDEQFF. The full variable domain, its missing parts supplied by reference TRBV15 and TRBJ2-1, is DAMVIQNPRYQVTQFGKPVTLSCSQTLNHNVMYWYQQKSSQAPKLLFHYYDKDFNNEADTPDNFQSRRPNTSFCFLDIRSPGLGDTAMYLCATSRLGGPSQGDEQFFGPGTRLTVL.

The rearrangement joins TRBV2 to TRBJ2-3; TRBD2 matches 8 bases. CDR3 length: 15 amino acids. Germline CDR1 and CDR2: SNHLY and FYNNEI. V was pared by 10 bases and J by 3 bases, with 12 bases of the junction left unmatched. In DNA, the CDR3 is TGTGCCACGGGAGGGGACGCGGGAGGTACAGATACGCAGTATTTT. It codes for CATGGDAGGTDTQYF.

The chain links TRBV28 to TRBJ2-7, with TRBD1 matching over 8 bases. This CDR3 has 16 residues. J lost 0 bases, V lost 1 base, and 5 bases had no gene match. CDR1 and CDR2 (germline): MDHEN, SYDVKM. CDR3 DNA: TGTGCCAGCAGTTTATCCGGGACAGGTTTCTCCTACGAGCAGTACTTC. Its protein product is CASSLSGTGFSYEQYF.

This clone has only a few counts. V gene TRBV9 combines with J gene TRBJ2-3; D is possibly TRBD2 (6 bases). Germline V lookup: CDR1 SGDLS, CDR2 YYNGEE. The CDR3 loop spans 15 amino acids. Trimming shortened V by 2 bases and J by 2 bases, and 12 bases separated the two germline ends. The CDR3 bases are TGTGCCAGCAGCGTTAGGAGGGAGTCCACAGATACGCAGTATTTT. Its protein is CASSVRRESTDTQYF.

The rearrangement links TRBV28 to TRBJ2-2; 8 bases line up with TRBD2. V gave up 6 bases and J gave up 1 base; unmatched junction bases: 1. Germline CDR1 is MDHEN and CDR2 is SYDVKM. The CDR3 has 14 amino acids. CDR3 sequence: CASRAGVNTGELFF. The CDR3 coding sequence is TGTGCCAGCAGAGCGGGGGTGAACACCGGGGAGCTGTTTTTT.

The rearrangement links TRBV9 to TRBJ1-1; weak D call: TRBD1 (5 bases). The V gene lost 3 bases and the J gene lost 6 bases, with 12 bases spanning the gap. Germline V lookup: CDR1 SGDLS, CDR2 YYNGEE. The CDR3 is made up of 13 amino acids. In DNA, the CDR3 is TGTGCCAGCAGCGCTCAGGGAGGGGCTGAAGCTTTCTTT. Its translation is CASSAQGGAEAFF.

The chain is built from TRBV30 and TRBJ2-1; D is unclear. The CDR3 is made up of 14 amino acids. Trimming took off 1 base at V and 2 bases at J, with 9 bases between the two ends. From germline, CDR1 is GTSNPN and CDR2 SVGIG (reference sequence). The CDR3 DNA sequence: TGTGCCTGGAGTGACCGGTCCACCTACAATGAGCAGTTCTTC. Amino acid sequence: CAWSDRSTYNEQFF.

The chain combines TRBV5-4 with TRBJ1-2, with 10 bases fitting TRBD1. J lost 13 bases, V lost 4 bases, and 7 bases had no gene match. There are 12 residues in the CDR3. Germline loops: CDR1 SGHNT, CDR2 YYREEE (reference sequence). The CDR3 DNA reads TGTGCCAGCAGCCTGGACAGGGGGACTTCCACCTTC. Residues: CASSLDRGTSTF.

The count of this clone is one. V gene TRBV19 combines with J gene TRBJ2-7; TRBD2 might be the D (5 bases). This CDR3 has 14 residues. The V gene's germline CDR1 is LNHDA and CDR2 SQIVND (reference sequence). V dropped 4 bases and J dropped 2 bases, with 12 bases sitting between them. The CDR3 sequence: CASSTWTPPYEQYF. In DNA form, the CDR3 reads TGTGCCAGTAGTACCTGGACTCCCCCCTACGAGCAGTACTTC.

This chain joins TRBV7-2 and TRBJ2-7, with 7 bases that match TRBD1. Germline trimming cut 1 base from V and 2 bases from J; bases unmatched to any gene: 5. In germline, CDR1 is SGHTA, CDR2 FQGNSA. CDR3 length: 15 amino acids. The CDR3 nucleotides read TGTGCCAGCAGCTTAGAGGGACAGAGCCCCTACGAGCAGTACTTC. Protein sequence: CASSLEGQSPYEQYF.

J is TRBJ1-4 and V is TRBV27; 7 positions match TRBD1. Germline V gene data show CDR1 as MNHEY and CDR2 as SMNVEV (reference sequence). J was trimmed by 7 bases and V by 3 bases; bases with no gene match: 8. This CDR3 has 15 amino acids. The DNA of the CDR3 is TGTGCCAGCAGTTTGTTCGCAGGGGGAACTGAAAAACTGTTTTTT. Translation: CASSLFAGGTEKLFF.

In its sample, this clone was seen once. This chain joins TRBV29-1 and TRBJ1-2, with 9 positions matching TRBD1. V shed 8 bases, J shed 7 bases, and the junction held 8 bases outside the gene matches. The CDR3 sequence is 12 residues long. CDR1 SQVTM and CDR2 ANQGSEA come from the germline V gene. The CDR3 nucleotides are TGCAGCTCAAGTGGGACAGGGTCTGGCTACACCTTC. The encoded protein is CSSSGTGSGYTF.

The rearrangement joins TRBV7-2 to TRBJ2-7; TRBD1 matches 7 bases. This CDR3 region has 15 residues. J lost 3 bases, V lost 3 bases, and 8 bases had no gene match. Looked up from germline, CDR1 is SGHTA and CDR2 is FQGNSA. The CDR3 bases are TGTGCCAGCAGCTTTACGGACAGGCCACACTACGAGCAGTACTTC. Translating gives CASSFTDRPHYEQYF.

V is TRBV3-1 (or the pseudogene TRBV3-2) and J is TRBJ2-3, with D perhaps TRBD2 (5 bases). This CDR3 is 15 amino acids long. V lost 4 bases and J lost 0, with 11 bases in between. Per germline, CDR1 LGHDT and CDR2 YNNKEL (reference sequence). In nucleotides, the CDR3 is TGTGCCAGCAGCCGAGGAGGTATTAGCACAGATACGCAGTATTTT. Translated: CASSRGGISTDTQYF.

J is TRBJ2-1 and V is TRBV23-1; D is perhaps TRBD2 (5 bases). TRBV23-1 is an open reading frame, and its role is uncertain. V gave up 8 bases and J gave up 7 bases, with 24 bases separating them. CDR3 size: 16 residues. The CDR3 DNA is TGCGCCAGCGAGCGGCAGAGCCAACCTACATCTAATGAGCAGTTCTTC. Translated: CASERQSQPTSNEQFF.

This chain uses TRBV19 with TRBJ1-6, with 7 bases fitting TRBD1. The CDR3 runs 15 residues. V lost 2 bases and J lost 6; bases outside the gene matches: 4. From germline, CDR1 is LNHDA and CDR2 SQIVND (reference sequence). This chain's CDR3 is CASSIRQGLNSPLHF. CDR3 bases: TGTGCCAGTAGTATAAGACAGGGCCTTAATTCACCCCTCCACTTT.

The V gene is TRBV28, the J gene TRBJ1-4; TRBD1 might be the D (5 bases). The CDR3 contains 14 residues. With 2 bases removed from V and 7 bases from J, the gap between germline ends came to 11 bases. Germline V gene data show CDR1 as MDHEN and CDR2 as SYDVKM. The CDR3 DNA reads as TGTGCCAGCAGTTTAAAAGGGGCTGGTGAAAAACTGTTTTTT. Its protein product is CASSLKGAGEKLFF.

The V and J genes are TRBV19 and TRBJ1-6; D perhaps matches TRBD1 (5 bases). This CDR3 comprises 13 residues. Germline V gene data show CDR1 as LNHDA and CDR2 as SQIVND (reference sequence). V shed 5 bases and J shed 10 bases, with 12 bases lying between them. CDR3 amino acids: CASSGEGRSPLHF. The CDR3 nucleotides read TGTGCCAGTAGTGGGGAGGGGAGATCACCCCTCCACTTT.

The chain recombines TRBV27 with TRBJ2-1, with 14 bases fitting TRBD2. V shed 6 bases, J shed 9 bases, and the junction held 16 bases outside the gene matches. Looked up from germline, CDR1 is MNHEY and CDR2 is SMNVEV (reference sequence). The CDR3 extends over 18 amino acids. The CDR3 is CASSTGLAGGPGLVEQFF. Here the CDR3 DNA reads TGTGCCAGCAGCACTGGACTAGCGGGAGGTCCGGGATTGGTTGAGCAGTTCTTC.

CDR3 sequence (DNA): TGCGCCAGCAGCTTGGACAGATTCGAGTACGAGCAGTACTTC. Its protein is CASSLDRFEYEQYF. The J gene is TRBJ2-7, the V gene TRBV5-1; no reliable D call. Germline loops: CDR1 SGHRS, CDR2 YFSETQ. V was shortened by 0 bases and J by 4 bases, with 11 bases between the two germline ends. The CDR3 has 14 amino acids.

The J gene is TRBJ1-5, the V gene TRBV10-3; D might be TRBD1 (5 bases). Germline lookup yields CDR1 ENHRY and CDR2 SYGVKD. This CDR3 spans 14 amino acids. Trimming took 3 bases from V and 7 from J, leaving 13 bases between them. The CDR3 protein is CAISDSGGTQPQHF. DNA for the CDR3: TGTGCCATCAGTGATTCGGGAGGGACCCAGCCCCAGCATTTT.

As for this clone: At one end the junction does not follow the germline gene, possibly because of a read error. The chain joins TRBV7-2 to TRBJ2-7; D is unclear. CDR3 size: 15 residues. Germline loops: CDR1 SGHTA, CDR2 FQGNSA. The CDR3 DNA reads TGTGCCAGTAGCTTTATAGCCGGTCTAGACGGCGAGCAGTACTTC. This sequence encodes CASSFIAGLDGEQYF.

This clone turned up a few times. The J gene is TRBJ2-1, the V gene TRBV5-1; TRBD2 aligns across 13 bases. The CDR3 length is 17 residues. With V trimmed by 2 bases and J by 8 bases, 10 bases remained unmatched. CDR1 and CDR2 from the germline V gene are SGHRS and YFSETQ. For the CDR3, the DNA is TGCGCCAGCAGCTTCCCCCGACTAGCGGGAGGTGGGCATGAGCAGTTCTTC. This translates into CASSFPRLAGGGHEQFF.